A selection of T cell receptor beta chains follows, all from one sample in a study of blood T cell repertoires in COVID-19. Profiled with immunoSEQ multiplex PCR; TCRdb holds only in-frame clones, not every one. This table has 94,000 or so clones, about 88% appearing once. Sequencing was done on a sample of peripheral blood. The receptors were gathered from a woman at least 80 years old with active COVID-19. CDR3s include the opening cysteine and the closing phenylalanine or tryptophan. A D gene is named only where the DNA matches it firmly.

>TRBD1|14|TRBV7-2|TRBJ2-1
CASSIIRDRVQLVF
>.|13|TRBV19|TRBJ2-7
CASMSDSSYEQYF
>.|11|TRBV11-2|TRBJ2-1
CASSLTNEQFF
>TRBD2|16|TRBV7-2|TRBJ2-1
CASSLDSGRGDNEQFF
>TRBD1|15|TRBV11-2|TRBJ2-2
CASSPTGTYTGELFF
>TRBD1|15|TRBV24-1|TRBJ2-7
CATSDPGTGSYEQYF
>.|16|TRBV4-2|TRBJ1-4
CASSPQAWKEGEKLFF
>TRBD1|18|TRBV7-9|TRBJ1-4
CASSYPRDRDPSAEKLFF
>TRBD2|15|TRBV7-2|TRBJ2-5
CASSLVASGQETQYF
>TRBD2|15|TRBV19|TRBJ2-2
CASSIRGGATGELFF
>.|15|TRBV5-1|TRBJ1-4
CASSLSYYRNEKLFF
>TRBD1|18|TRBV9|TRBJ1-2
CASSVGLGQGDLNYGYTF
>.|14|TRBV28|TRBJ1-3
CASISRTVRNTIYF
>.|14|TRBV29-1|TRBJ2-5
CSVGQQVYQETQYF
>.|15|TRBV7-2|TRBJ2-7
CASSLEYSPSREQYF
>.|14|TRBV7-2|TRBJ2-3
CASSANREGDTQYF
>.|12|TRBV7-3|TRBJ2-1
CASSRTVNEQFF
>TRBD2|15|TRBV15|TRBJ2-1
CATSRGLAGGPEQFF
>.|12|TRBV4-2|TRBJ2-1
CASGPELGGMFF
>.|16|TRBV5-6|TRBJ2-5
CASSLARDSGQETQYF
>TRBD2|14|TRBV28|TRBJ2-7
CASPPSGRSYEQYF
>.|13|TRBV19|TRBJ2-7
CASSKLGTYEQYF
>.|14|TRBV9|TRBJ2-1
CASSVGLVGNEQFF
>.|12|TRBV30|TRBJ1-1
CAWSLDRPQAFF
>TRBD1|16|TRBV19|TRBJ2-1
CASSILTGGIEDEQFF
>.|13|TRBV30|TRBJ2-2
CAWSVELDGELFF
>TRBD1|15|TRBV6-6|TRBJ2-7
CASSYAPTGLYEQYF